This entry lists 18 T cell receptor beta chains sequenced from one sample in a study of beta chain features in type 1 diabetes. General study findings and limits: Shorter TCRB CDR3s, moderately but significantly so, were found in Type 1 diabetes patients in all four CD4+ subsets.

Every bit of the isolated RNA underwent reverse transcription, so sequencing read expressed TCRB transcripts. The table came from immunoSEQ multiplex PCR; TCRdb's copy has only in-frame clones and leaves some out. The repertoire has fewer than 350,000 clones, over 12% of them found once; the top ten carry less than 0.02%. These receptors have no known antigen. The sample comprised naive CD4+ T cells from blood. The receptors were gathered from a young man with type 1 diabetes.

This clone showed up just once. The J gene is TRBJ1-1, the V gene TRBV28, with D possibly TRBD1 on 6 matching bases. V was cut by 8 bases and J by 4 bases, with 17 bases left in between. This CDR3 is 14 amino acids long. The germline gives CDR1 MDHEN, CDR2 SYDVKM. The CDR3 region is CASRRGGGGTEAFF. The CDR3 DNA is TGTGCCAGCCGGAGGGGGGGTGGAGGCACTGAAGCTTTCTTT.

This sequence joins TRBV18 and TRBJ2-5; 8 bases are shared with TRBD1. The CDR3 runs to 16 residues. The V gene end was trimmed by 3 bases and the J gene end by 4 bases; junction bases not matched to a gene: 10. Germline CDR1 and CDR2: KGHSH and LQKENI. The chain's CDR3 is CASSPRKDRGGETQYF. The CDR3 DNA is TGTGCCAGCTCACCGCGAAAAGACAGGGGAGGAGAGACCCAGTACTTC.

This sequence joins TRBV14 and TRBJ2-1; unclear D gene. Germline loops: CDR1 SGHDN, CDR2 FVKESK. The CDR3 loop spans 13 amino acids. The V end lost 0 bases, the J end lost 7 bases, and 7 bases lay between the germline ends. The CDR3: CASSQERGNEQFF. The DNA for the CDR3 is TGTGCCAGCAGCCAAGAACGAGGAAATGAGCAGTTCTTC.

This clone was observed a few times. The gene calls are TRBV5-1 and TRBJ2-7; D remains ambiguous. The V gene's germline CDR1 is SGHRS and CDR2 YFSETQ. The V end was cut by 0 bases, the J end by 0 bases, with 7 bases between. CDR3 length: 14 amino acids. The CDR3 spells CASSLAQFSYEQYF. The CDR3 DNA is TGCGCCAGCAGCTTGGCACAGTTCTCCTACGAGCAGTACTTC.

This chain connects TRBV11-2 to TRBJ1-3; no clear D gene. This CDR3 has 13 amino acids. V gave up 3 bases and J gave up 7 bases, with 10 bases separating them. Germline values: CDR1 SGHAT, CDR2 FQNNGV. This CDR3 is CASSFAEANTIYF. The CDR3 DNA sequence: TGTGCCAGCAGCTTCGCCGAGGCGAACACCATATATTTT.

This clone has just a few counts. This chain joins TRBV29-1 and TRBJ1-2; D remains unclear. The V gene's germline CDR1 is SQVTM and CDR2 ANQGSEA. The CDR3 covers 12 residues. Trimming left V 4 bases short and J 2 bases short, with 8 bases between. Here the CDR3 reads CSVGVRNYGYTF. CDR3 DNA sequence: TGCAGCGTTGGGGTCAGGAACTATGGCTACACCTTC.

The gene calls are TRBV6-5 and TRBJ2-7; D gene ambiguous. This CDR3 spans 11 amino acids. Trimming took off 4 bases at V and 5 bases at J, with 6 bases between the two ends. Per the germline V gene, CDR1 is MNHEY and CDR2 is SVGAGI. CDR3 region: CASSSNHEQYF. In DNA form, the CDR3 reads TGTGCCAGCAGTTCTAACCACGAGCAGTACTTC.

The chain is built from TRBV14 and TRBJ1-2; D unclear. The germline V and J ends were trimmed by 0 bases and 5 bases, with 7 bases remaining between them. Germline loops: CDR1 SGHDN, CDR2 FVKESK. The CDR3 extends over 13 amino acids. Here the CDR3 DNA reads TGTGCCAGCAGCCAAGACCGGGGTTATGGCTACACCTTC. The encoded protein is CASSQDRGYGYTF.

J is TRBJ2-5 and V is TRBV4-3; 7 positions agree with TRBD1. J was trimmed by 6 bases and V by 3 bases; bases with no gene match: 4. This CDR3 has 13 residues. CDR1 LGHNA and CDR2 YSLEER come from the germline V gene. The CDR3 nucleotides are TGCGCCAGCAGCCAGAGACAGGGTCAGACCCAGTACTTC. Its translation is CASSQRQGQTQYF.

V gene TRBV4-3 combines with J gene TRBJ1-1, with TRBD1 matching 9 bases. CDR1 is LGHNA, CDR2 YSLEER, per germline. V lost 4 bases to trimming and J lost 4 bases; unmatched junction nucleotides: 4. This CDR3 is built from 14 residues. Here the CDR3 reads CASSPQGATTEAFF. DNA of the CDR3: TGCGCCAGCAGCCCACAGGGGGCGACCACTGAAGCTTTCTTT.

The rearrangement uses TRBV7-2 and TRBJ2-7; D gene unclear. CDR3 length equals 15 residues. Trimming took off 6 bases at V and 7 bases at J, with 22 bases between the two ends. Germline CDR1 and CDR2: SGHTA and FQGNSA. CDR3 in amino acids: CASRRTLNSLGEQYF. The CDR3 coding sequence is TGTGCCAGCAGGCGCACTCTCAACAGTCTTGGAGAGCAGTACTTC.

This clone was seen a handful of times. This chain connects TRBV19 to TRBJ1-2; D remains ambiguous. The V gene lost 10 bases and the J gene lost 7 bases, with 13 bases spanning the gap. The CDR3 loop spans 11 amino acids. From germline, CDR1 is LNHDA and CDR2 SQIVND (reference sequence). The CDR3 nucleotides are TGTGCCATCGGAGCTACCGCTGGCTACACCTTC. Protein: CAIGATAGYTF.

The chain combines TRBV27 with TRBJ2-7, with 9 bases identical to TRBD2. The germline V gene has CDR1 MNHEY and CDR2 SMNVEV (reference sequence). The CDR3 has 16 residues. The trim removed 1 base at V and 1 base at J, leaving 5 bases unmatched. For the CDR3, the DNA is TGTGCCAGCAGTTTATACGGCGGGAGGGGTTCCTACGAGCAGTACTTC. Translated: CASSLYGGRGSYEQYF.

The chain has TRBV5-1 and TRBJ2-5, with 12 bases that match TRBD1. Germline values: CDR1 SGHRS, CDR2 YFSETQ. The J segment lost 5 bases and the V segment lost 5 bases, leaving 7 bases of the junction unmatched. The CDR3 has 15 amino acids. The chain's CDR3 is CASRRGTGGFETQYF. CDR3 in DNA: TGCGCCAGCAGGAGAGGGACAGGGGGCTTTGAGACCCAGTACTTC. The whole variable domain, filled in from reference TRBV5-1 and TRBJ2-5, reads KAGVTQTPRYLIKTRGQQVTLSCSPISGHRSVSWYQQTPGQGLQFLFEYFSETQRNKGNFPGRFSGRQFSNSRSEMNVSTLELGDSALYLCASRRGTGGFETQYFGPGTRLLVL.

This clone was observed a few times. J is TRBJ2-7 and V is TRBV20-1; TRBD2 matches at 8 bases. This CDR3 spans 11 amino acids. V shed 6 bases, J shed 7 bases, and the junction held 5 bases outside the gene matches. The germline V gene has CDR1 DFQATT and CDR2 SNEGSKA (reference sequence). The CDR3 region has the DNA TGCAGTGCCCAAGGACTAGCAGAGCAGTACTTC. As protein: CSAQGLAEQYF.

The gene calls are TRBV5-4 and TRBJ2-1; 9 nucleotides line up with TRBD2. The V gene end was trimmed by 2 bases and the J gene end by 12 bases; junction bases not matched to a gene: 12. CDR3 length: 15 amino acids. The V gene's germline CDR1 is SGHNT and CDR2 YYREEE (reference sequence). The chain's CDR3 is CASSLASGGPSAQFF. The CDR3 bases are TGTGCCAGCAGCTTAGCCAGCGGGGGGCCCTCGGCGCAGTTCTTC.

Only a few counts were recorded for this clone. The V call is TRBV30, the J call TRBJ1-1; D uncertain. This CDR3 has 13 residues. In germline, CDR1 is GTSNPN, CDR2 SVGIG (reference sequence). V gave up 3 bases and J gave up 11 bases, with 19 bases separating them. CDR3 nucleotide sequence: TGTGCCTGGAGCGCCGTAAGCGGGTTAGGGGCTTTCTTT. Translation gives CAWSAVSGLGAFF.

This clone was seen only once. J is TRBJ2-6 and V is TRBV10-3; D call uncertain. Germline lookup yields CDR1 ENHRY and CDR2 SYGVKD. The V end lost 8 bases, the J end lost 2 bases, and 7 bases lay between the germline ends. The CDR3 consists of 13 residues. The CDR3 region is CAIVSPGANVLTF. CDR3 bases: TGTGCCATCGTCTCTCCTGGGGCCAACGTCCTGACTTTC.